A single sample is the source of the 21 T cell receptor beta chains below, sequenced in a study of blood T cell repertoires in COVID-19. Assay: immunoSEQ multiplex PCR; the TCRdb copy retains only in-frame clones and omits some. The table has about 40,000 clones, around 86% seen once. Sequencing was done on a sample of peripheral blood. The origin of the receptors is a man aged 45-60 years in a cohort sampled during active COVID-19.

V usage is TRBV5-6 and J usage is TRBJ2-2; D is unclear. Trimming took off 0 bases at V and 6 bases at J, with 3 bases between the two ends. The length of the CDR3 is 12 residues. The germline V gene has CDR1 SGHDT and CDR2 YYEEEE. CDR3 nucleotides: TGTGCCAGCAGCTTGGTCGCCGGGGAGCTGTTTTTT. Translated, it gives CASSLVAGELFF.

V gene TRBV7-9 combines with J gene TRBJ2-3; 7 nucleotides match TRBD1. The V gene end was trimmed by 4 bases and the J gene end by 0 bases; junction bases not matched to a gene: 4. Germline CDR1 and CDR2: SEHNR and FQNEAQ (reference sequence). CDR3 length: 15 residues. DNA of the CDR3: TGTGCCAGCAGCTACAGGGGAAGAAGCACAGATACGCAGTATTTT. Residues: CASSYRGRSTDTQYF.

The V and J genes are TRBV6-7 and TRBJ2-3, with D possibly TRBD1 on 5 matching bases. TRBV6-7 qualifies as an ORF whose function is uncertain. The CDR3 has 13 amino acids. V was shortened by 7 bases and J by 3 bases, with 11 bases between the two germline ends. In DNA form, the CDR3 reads TGTGCCAGCACAGGGATTTTAACAGATACGCAGTATTTT. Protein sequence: CASTGILTDTQYF.

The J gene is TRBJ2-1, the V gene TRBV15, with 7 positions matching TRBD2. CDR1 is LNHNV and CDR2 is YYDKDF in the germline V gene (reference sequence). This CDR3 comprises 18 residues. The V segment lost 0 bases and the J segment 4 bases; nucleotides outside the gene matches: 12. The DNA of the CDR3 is TGTGCCACCAGCAGAGATCTCTCGGGGGGAGAGGTATACAATGAGCAGTTCTTC. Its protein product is CATSRDLSGGEVYNEQFF.

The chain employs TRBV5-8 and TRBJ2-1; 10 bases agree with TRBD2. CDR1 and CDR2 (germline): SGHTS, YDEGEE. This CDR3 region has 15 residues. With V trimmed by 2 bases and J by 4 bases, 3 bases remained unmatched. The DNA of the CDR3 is TGTGCCAGCAGCTTAGGGACTAGCGTATACAATGAGCAGTTCTTC. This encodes CASSLGTSVYNEQFF.

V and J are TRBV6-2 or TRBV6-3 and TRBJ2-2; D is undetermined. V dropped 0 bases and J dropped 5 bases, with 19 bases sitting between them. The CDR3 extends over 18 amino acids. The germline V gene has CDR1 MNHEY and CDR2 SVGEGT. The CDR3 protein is CASSYSESSPPVTGELFF. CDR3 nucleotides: TGTGCCAGCAGTTACTCGGAGTCTTCTCCTCCCGTGACCGGGGAGCTGTTTTTT.

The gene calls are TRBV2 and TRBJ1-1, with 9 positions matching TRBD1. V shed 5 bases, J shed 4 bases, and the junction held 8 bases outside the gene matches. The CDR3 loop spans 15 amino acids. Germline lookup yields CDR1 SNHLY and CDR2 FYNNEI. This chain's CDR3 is CASSLRTGEGTEAFF. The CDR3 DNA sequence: TGTGCCAGCAGTTTGCGGACAGGGGAGGGCACTGAAGCTTTCTTT. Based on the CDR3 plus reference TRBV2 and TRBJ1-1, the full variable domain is EPEVTQTPSHQVTQMGQEVILRCVPISNHLYFYWYRQILGQKVEFLVSFYNNEISEKSEIFDDQFSVERPDGSNFTLKIRSTKLEDSAMYFCASSLRTGEGTEAFFGQGTRLTVV.

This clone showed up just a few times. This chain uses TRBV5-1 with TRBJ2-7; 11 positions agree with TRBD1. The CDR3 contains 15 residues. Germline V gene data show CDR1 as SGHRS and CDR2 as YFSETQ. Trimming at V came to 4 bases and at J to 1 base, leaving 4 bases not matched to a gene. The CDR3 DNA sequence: TGCGCCAGCAGCCCGGGGACAGGGGGATCCTACGAGCAGTACTTC. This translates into CASSPGTGGSYEQYF. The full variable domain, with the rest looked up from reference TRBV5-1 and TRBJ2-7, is KAGVTQTPRYLIKTRGQQVTLSCSPISGHRSVSWYQQTPGQGLQFLFEYFSETQRNKGNFPGRFSGRQFSNSRSEMNVSTLELGDSALYLCASSPGTGGSYEQYFGPGTRLTVT.

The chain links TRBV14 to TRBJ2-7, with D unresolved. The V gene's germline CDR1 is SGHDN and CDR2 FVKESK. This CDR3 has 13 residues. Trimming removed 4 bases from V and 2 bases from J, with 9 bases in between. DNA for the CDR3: TGTGCCAGCAGCCCTTCTCCCCCCTACGAGCAGTACGTC. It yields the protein CASSPSPPYEQYV.

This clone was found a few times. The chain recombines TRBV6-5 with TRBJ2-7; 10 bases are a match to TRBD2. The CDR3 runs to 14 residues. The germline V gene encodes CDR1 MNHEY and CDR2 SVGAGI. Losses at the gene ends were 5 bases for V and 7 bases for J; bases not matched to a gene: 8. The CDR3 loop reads CASSNLAGEGEQYF. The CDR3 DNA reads TGTGCCAGCAGTAACCTAGCGGGGGAAGGAGAGCAGTACTTC.

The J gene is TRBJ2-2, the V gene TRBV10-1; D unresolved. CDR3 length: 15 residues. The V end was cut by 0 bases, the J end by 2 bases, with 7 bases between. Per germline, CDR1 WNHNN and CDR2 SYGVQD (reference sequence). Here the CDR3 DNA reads TGCGCCAGCAGTGAGTCGATTGGCAACACCGGGGAGCTGTTTTTT. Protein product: CASSESIGNTGELFF.

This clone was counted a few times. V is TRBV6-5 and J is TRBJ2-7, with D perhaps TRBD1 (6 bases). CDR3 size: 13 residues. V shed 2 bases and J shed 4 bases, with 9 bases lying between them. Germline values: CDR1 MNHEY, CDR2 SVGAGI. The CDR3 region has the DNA TGTGCCAGCAGTTACGCAAGGGGGTACGAGCAGTACGTC. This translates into CASSYARGYEQYV.

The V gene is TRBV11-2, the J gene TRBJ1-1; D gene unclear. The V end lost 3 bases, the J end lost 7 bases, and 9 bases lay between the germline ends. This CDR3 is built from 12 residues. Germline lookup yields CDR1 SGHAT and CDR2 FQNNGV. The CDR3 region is CASSLWGGEAFF. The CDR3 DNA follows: TGTGCCAGCAGCTTGTGGGGAGGTGAAGCTTTCTTT. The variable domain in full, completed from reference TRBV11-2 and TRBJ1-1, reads EAGVAQSPRYKIIEKRQSVAFWCNPISGHATLYWYQQILGQGPKLLIQFQNNGVVDDSQLPKDRFSAERLKGVDSTLKIQPAKLEDSAVYLCASSLWGGEAFFGQGTRLTVV.

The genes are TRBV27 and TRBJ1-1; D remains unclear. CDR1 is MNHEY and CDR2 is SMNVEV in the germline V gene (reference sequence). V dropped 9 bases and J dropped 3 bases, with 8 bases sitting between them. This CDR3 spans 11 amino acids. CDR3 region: CASLTDTEAFF. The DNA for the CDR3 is TGTGCCAGTCTTACGGACACTGAAGCTTTCTTT.

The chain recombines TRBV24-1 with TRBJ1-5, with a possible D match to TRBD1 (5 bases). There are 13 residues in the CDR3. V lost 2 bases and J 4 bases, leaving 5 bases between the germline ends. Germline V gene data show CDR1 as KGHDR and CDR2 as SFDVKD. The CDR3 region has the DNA TGTGCCACCAGTGATTCAGGGAATCAGCCCCAGCATTTT. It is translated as CATSDSGNQPQHF.

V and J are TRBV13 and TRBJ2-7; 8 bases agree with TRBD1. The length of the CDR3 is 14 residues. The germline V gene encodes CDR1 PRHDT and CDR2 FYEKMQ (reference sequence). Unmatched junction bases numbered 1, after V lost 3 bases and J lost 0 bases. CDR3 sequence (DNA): TGTGCCAGCAGCTTTCAGGGGGCCTCCTACGAGCAGTACTTC. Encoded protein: CASSFQGASYEQYF.

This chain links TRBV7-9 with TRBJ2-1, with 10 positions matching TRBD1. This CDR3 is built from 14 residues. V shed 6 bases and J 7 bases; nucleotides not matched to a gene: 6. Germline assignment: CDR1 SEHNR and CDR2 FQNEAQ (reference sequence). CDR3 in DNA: TGTGCCAGCAGGCCGGGACAGGGGAGAAATGAGCAGTTCTTC. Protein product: CASRPGQGRNEQFF.

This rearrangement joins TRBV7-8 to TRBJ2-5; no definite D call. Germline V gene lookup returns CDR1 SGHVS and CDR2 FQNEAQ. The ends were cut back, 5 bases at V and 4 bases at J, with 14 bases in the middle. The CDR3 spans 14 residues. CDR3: CASSPDSHGETQYF. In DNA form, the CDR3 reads TGTGCCAGCAGCCCAGACTCCCACGGAGAGACCCAGTACTTC.

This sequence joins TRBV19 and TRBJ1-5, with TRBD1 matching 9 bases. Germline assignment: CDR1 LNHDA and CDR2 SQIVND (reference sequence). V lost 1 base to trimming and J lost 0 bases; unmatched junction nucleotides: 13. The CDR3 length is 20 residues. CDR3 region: CASSIGVGQGMSNSNQPQHF. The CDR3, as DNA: TGTGCCAGTAGTATAGGCGTCGGACAGGGGATGTCGAATAGCAATCAGCCCCAGCATTTT.

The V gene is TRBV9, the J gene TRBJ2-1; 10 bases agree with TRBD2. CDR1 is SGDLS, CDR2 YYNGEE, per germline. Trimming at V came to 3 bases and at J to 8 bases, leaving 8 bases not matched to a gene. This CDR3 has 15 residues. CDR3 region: CASSESGRAHDEQFF. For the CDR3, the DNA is TGTGCCAGCAGCGAGAGCGGGAGGGCTCATGATGAGCAGTTCTTC.

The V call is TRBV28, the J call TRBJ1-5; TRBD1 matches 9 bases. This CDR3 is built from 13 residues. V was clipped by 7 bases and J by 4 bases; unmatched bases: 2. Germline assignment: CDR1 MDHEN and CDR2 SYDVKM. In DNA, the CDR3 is TGTGCCAGCATGACAGGGGGGAATCAGCCCCAGCATTTT. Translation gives CASMTGGNQPQHF.